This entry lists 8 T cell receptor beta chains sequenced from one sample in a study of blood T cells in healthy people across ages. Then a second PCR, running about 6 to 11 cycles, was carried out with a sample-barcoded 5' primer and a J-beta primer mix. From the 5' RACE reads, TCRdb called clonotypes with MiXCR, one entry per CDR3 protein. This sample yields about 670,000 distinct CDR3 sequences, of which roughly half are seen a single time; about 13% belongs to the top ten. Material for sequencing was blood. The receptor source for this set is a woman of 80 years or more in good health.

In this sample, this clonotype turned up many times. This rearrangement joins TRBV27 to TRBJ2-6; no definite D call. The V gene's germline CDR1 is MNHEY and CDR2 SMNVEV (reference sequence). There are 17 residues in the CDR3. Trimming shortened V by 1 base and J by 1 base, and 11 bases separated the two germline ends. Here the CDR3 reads CASSLLEQNSGANVLTF. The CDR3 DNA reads TGTGCCAGCAGTTTATTAGAACAGAATTCTGGGGCCAACGTCCTGACTTTC.

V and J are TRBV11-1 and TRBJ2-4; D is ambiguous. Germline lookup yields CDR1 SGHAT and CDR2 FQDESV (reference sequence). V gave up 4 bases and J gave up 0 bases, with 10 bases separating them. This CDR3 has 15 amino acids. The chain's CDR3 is CASSSLDLAKNIQYF. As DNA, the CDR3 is TGTGCCAGCAGCTCTTTAGATCTAGCCAAAAACATTCAGTACTTC.

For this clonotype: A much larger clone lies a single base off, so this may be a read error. The CDR3 sequence is CASSQDRYQPQHF. The DNA for the CDR3 is TGTGCCAGCAGCCAAGATCGGTATCAGCCCCAGCATTTT. The gene calls are TRBV3-1 and TRBJ1-5; the D is unclear. CDR3 size: 13 residues. Trimming stripped 0 bases from V and 5 bases from J, with 5 bases between. Germline V CDR1 and CDR2: LGHDT, YNNKEL (reference sequence).

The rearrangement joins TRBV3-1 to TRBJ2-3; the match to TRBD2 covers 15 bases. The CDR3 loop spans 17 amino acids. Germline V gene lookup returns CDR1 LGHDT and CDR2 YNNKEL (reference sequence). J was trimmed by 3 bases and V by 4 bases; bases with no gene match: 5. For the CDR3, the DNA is TGTGCCAGCAGCCGCCCGGGACTAGCGGGAGGTACAGATACGCAGTATTTT. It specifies CASSRPGLAGGTDTQYF.

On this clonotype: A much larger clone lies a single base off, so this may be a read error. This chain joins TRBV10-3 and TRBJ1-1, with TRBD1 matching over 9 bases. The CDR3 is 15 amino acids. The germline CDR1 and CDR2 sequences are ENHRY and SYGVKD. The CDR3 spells CAIRTLTQGATKAFF. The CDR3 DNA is TGTGCCATCAGGACTCTTACACAGGGGGCCACTAAAGCTTTCTTT.

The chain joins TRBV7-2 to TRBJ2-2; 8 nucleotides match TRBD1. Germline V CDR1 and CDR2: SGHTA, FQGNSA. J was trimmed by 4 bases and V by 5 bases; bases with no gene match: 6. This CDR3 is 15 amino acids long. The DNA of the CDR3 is TGTGCCAGCAGCAAGGGACAGGCGGGCACCGGGGAGCTGTTTTTT. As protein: CASSKGQAGTGELFF. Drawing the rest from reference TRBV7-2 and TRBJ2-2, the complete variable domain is GAGVSQSPSNKVTEKGKDVELRCDPISGHTALYWYRQSLGQGLEFLIYFQGNSAPDKSGLPSDRFSAERTGGSVSTLTIQRTQQEDSAVYLCASSKGQAGTGELFFGEGSRLTVL.

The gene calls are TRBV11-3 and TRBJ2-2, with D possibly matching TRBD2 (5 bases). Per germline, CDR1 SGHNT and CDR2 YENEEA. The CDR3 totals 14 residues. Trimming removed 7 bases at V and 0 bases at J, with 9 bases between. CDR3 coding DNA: TGTGCCAGCACCCCGGGAACGAACACCGGGGAGCTGTTTTTT. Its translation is CASTPGTNTGELFF.

The CDR3 region has the DNA TGTGCCAGCAGTAATTATTCAGGATTAGCGTACTTC. Amino acid sequence: CASSNYSGLAYF. The chain uses TRBV12-3 or TRBV12-4 and TRBJ2-4; D is undetermined. V lost 5 bases to trimming and J lost 15 bases, with 17 bases between them. This CDR3 comprises 12 residues.